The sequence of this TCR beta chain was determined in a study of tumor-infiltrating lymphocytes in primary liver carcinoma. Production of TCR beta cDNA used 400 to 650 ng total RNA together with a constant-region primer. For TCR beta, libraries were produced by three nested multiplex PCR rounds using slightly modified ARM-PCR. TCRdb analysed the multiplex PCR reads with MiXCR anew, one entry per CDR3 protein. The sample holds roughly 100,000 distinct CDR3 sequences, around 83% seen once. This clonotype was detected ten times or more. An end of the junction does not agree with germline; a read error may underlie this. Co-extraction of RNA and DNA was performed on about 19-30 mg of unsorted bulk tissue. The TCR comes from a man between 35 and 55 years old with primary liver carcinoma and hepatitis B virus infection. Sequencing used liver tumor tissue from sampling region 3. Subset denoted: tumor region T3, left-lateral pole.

Here the CDR3 DNA reads TGTGCCAGCAGCTGGGATCAAGGGACCCAGTACTTC. It translates to CASSWDQGTQYF. The chain combines TRBV5-4 with TRBJ2-5; no clear D gene. CDR3 size: 12 residues. CDR1 is SGHNT, CDR2 YYREEE, per germline (reference sequence).